What follows describes a single TCR beta chain. This CDR3 contains 14 residues. Germline assignment: CDR1 SQVTM and CDR2 ANQGSEA. V lost 3 bases and J 4 bases, leaving 13 bases between the germline ends. This specimen comes from a study of blood T cell repertoires in COVID-19. Method: immunoSEQ multiplex PCR; TCRdb's copy keeps in-frame clones and lacks some. The table has 350,000 to 400,000 clones, approximately 90% seen once. Participant-reported clinical history was the basis for cohort assignment. This TCR was sampled from a middle-aged woman who had been exposed to COVID-19. This chain connects TRBV29-1 to TRBJ1-5; D is perhaps TRBD1 (5 bases). Sequenced material: PBMCs or T cells enriched from blood (not recorded which). CDR3 bases: TGCAGCGTTGATCCAGGGCCCGTTAATCAGCCCCAGCATTTT. This sequence encodes CSVDPGPVNQPQHF.